This T cell receptor beta chain was recovered during a study of cytomegalovirus exposure and HLA in healthy donors. Primers included in the PCR were 60 Vbeta and 13 Jbeta primers. The repertoire was sequenced with immunoSEQ multiplex PCR; TCRdb's copy has only in-frame clones and lacks some. The sample yields 110,000 or so clones, 83% seen once. Study-level points and caveats: For most TCR sequences rarity was the rule, although some public TCRs occurred in many donors. It was taken for granted in presence/absence analyses that sequencing depth across donors was roughly uniform. TCR beta sequences reportedly predicted most subjects' HLA-A and HLA-B alleles accurately.

Details on this clone: The antigen remains undetermined.

The CDR3 is 13 amino acids. The clonotype was recovered from a man between 18 and 35 years old in good health and CMV-seronegative. V gene TRBV21-1 combines with J gene TRBJ2-1; the table names TRBD1, a call not compared with the DNA. TRBV21-1 is shown as a pseudogene. The source material was PBMCs. Here the CDR3 reads CASSKPQYNEQFF. CDR3 nucleotides: TGTGCCAGCAGCAAACCCCAGTACAATGAGCAGTTCTTC.